This T cell receptor beta chain is drawn from a study of cytomegalovirus exposure and HLA in healthy donors. Overall study findings and caveats: With high specificity and sensitivity, the classifier reportedly diagnosed cytomegalovirus status. In vitro experiments confirmed that three CMV-associated chains were specific for CMV antigens.

This table comes from immunoSEQ multiplex PCR, and its TCRdb copy is limited to in-frame clones, with some not included. Among around 190,000 clones listed, roughly 88% were seen once. For this clone: What it recognizes is unknown.

This CDR3 has 12 amino acids. Germline values: CDR1 SNHLY, CDR2 FYNNEI. Between the trimmed V and J ends, which lost 2 bases and 11 bases, there was a span of 12 bases. Sample: PBMCs. The TCR comes from a woman in her late teens or twenties in good health and CMV-seronegative. The chain has TRBV2 and TRBJ1-1; possibly TRBD1 for D (5 bases). The CDR3 is CASSEQGLAAFF. The CDR3 region has the DNA TGTGCCAGCAGTGAACAGGGTCTTGCGGCTTTCTTT.